The following is a T cell receptor (beta chain) sequence with its context. The target of this receptor is not known. No qualities accompany the bases; no much larger clone lies one base away. CDR1 and CDR2 are read off the germline V gene (reference sequence) as SGHAT and FQDESV. The CDR3 runs 15 amino acids, cysteine and phenylalanine included. The kept DNA is CDR3 alone, 45 bases in frame from the first base. At the junction V is shortened by 3 bases and J by 0 bases, with 8 bases in between. This record comes from a study of T cell repertoires in cytomegalovirus infection (dated 2019 in TCRdb). With respect to the entire study: Donor HLA type was relevant to the analysis, because carriage of CMV infection together with the matching HLA type was indicated by public TCR beta signatures.

The instrument was an Illumina HiSeq 1500. TCRdb reworked the public reads: Q25 trimming with fastp, MiXCR clone assembly, productive beta chains retained. Rows matching on CDR3 protein sequence are summarized as one entry with the most common DNA and genes. Recorded for this sample are around 300,000 distinct CDR3 sequences; more than 9% of them occurred a single time. The ten top clones hold about 3.9% of the sample. The investigation overall reported the following: Cumulative frequency of public TCR beta family members discriminated carriers of CMV infection plus the relevant HLA type in this cohort and an independent approximately 370-donor cohort. In the ex vivo response, HLA-C-restricted CMV-specific TCR beta clonotypes were dominant, and in two of eight donors the single most frequent clonotype came from this HLA-C-restricted group.

The receptor comes from a human donor in good health (CMV status not recorded). Some clones in this sample may be carry-over from other donors' samples. This chain is built from TRBV11-1 and TRBJ2-2; the D segment cannot be called with confidence. Input material: PBMCs. The CDR3 region reads CASSFATANTGELFF. The DNA reads TGTGCCAGCAGCTTCGCTACAGCGAACACCGGGGAGCTGTTTTTT.